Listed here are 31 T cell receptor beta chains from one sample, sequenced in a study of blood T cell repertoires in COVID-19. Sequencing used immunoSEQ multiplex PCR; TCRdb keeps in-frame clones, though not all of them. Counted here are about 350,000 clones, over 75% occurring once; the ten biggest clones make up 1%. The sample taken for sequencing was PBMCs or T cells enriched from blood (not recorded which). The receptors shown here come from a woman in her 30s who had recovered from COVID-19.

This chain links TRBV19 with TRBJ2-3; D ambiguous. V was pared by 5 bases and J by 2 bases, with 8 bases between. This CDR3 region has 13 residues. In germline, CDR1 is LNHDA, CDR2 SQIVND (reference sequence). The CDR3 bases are TGTGCCAGTAGTTACCAGATCACAGATACGCAGTATTTT. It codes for CASSYQITDTQYF.

CDR3 sequence: CASSLEAPRDQPQHF. In DNA form, the CDR3 reads TGTGCCAGCAGCTTGGAGGCCCCGAGGGATCAGCCCCAGCATTTT. V gene TRBV5-5 combines with J gene TRBJ1-5; D gene unclear. The V end lost 0 bases, the J end lost 5 bases, and 12 bases lay between the germline ends. CDR1 is SGHKS, CDR2 YYEKEE, per germline (reference sequence). This CDR3 contains 15 residues.

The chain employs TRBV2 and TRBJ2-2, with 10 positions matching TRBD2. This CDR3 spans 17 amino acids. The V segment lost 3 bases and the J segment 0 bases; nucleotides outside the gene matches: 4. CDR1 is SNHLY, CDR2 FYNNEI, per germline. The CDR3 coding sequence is TGTGCCAGCAGTGAGACTAGCGGGCACGCGAACACCGGGGAGCTGTTTTTT. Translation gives CASSETSGHANTGELFF.

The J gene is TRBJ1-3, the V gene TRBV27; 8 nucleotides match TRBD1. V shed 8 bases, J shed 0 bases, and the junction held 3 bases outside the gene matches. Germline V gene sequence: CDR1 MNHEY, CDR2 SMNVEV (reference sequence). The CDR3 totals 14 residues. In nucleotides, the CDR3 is TGTGCCAGCCACAGGGGGGGCTCTGGAAACACCATATATTTT. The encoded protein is CASHRGGSGNTIYF.

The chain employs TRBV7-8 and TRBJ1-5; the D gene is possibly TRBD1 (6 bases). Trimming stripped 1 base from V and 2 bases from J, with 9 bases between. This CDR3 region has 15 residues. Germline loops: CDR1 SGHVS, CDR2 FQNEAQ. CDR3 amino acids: CASSLGRTGNQPQHF. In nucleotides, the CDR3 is TGTGCCAGCAGCTTAGGTCGGACAGGCAATCAGCCCCAGCATTTT.

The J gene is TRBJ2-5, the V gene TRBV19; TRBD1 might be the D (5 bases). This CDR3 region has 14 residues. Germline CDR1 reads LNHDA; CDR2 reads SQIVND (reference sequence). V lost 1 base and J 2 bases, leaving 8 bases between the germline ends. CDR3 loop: CASSIVTGQETQYF. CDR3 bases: TGTGCCAGTAGTATAGTAACAGGACAAGAGACCCAGTACTTC.

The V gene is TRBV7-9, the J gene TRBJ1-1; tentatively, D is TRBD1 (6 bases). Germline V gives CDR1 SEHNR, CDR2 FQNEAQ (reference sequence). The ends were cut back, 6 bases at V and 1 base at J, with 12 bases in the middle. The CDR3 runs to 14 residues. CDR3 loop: CASSSNRENTEAFF. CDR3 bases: TGTGCCAGCAGTTCTAACAGGGAGAACACTGAAGCTTTCTTT.

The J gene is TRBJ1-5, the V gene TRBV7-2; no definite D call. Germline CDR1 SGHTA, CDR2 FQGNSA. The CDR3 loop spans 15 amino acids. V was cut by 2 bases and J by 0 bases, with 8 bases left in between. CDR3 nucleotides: TGTGCCAGCAGCTTACGCGAGGGTAGCAATCAGCCCCAGCATTTT. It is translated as CASSLREGSNQPQHF.

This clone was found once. Written as DNA, the CDR3 is TGCGCCAGCAGCTTGGGCATCGGGGGAGGGGCGAACACTGAAGCTTTCTTT. Its protein product is CASSLGIGGGANTEAFF. The chain employs TRBV5-1 and TRBJ1-1, with D possibly matching TRBD1 (5 bases). CDR1 and CDR2 (germline): SGHRS, YFSETQ. The CDR3 contains 17 residues. V lost 0 bases and J 1 base, leaving 16 bases between the germline ends.

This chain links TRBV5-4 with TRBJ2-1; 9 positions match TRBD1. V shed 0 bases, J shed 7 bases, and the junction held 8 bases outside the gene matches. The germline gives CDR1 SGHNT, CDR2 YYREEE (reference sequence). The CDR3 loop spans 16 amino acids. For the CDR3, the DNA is TGTGCCAGCAGCTTGGATTGGGACAGGGTTGGGAATGAGCAGTTCTTC. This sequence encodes CASSLDWDRVGNEQFF.

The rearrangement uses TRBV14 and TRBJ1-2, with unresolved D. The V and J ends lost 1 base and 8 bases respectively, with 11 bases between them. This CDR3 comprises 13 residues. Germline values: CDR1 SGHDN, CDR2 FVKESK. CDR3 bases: TGTGCCAGCAGCCAAGGTCAGGCCCGGGGCTACACCTTC. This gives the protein CASSQGQARGYTF.

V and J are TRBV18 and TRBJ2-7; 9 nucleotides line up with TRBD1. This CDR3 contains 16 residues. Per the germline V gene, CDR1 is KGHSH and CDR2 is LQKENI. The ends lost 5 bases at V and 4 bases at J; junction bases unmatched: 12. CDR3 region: CASSSLRTGEFYEQYF. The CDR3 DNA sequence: TGTGCCAGCTCATCACTAAGGACAGGGGAATTTTACGAGCAGTACTTC.

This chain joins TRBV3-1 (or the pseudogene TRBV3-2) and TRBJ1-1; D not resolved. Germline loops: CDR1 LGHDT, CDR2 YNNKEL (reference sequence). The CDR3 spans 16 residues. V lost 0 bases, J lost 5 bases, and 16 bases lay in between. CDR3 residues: CASSQERSPRGTEAFF. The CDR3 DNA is TGTGCCAGCAGCCAAGAGAGGTCCCCCCGAGGGACTGAAGCTTTCTTT.

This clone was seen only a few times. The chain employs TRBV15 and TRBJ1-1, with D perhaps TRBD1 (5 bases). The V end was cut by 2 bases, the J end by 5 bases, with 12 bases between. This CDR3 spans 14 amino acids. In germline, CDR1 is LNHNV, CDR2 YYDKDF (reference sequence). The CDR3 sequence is CATSRSGRLTEAFF. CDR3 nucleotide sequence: TGTGCCACCAGCAGATCAGGGCGTTTGACTGAAGCTTTCTTT.

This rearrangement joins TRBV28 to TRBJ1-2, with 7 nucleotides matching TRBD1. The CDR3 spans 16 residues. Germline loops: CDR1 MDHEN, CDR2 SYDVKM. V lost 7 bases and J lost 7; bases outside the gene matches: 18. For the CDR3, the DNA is TGTGCCAGCACCTTAGGGCGCGAGGGGGCGATCGGTGGCTACACCTTC. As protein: CASTLGREGAIGGYTF.

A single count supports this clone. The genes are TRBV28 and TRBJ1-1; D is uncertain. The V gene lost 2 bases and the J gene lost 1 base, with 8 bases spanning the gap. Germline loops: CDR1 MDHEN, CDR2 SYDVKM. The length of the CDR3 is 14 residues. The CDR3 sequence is CASSLVRGNTEAFF. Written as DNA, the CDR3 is TGTGCCAGCAGTTTAGTTAGAGGGAACACTGAAGCTTTCTTT.

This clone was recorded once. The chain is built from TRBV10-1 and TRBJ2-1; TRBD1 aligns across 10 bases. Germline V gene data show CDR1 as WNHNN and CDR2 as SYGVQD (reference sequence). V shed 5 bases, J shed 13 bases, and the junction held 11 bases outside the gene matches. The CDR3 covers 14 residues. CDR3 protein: CASSPGTGVHGQFF. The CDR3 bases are TGCGCCAGCAGTCCCGGGACAGGGGTTCACGGCCAGTTCTTC.

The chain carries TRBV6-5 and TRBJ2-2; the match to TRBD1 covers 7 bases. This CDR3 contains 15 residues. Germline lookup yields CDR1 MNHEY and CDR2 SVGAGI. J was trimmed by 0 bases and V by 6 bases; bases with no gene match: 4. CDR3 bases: TGTGCCAGCAGGCGAGGGACAGCGAACACCGGGGAGCTGTTTTTT. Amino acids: CASRRGTANTGELFF.

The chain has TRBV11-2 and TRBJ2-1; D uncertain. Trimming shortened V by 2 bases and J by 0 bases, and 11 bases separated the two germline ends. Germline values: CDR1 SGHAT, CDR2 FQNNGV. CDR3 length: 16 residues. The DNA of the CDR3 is TGTGCCAGCAGCTTAAGCCAGGCCAGCTCCTACAATGAGCAGTTCTTC. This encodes CASSLSQASSYNEQFF.

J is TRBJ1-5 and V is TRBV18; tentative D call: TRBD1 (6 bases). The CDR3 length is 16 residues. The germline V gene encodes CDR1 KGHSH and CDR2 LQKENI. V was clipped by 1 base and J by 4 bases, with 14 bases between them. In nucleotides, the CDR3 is TGTGCCAGCTCACCACGGAAGGGGGATGGAAATCAGCCCCAGCATTTT. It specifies CASSPRKGDGNQPQHF.

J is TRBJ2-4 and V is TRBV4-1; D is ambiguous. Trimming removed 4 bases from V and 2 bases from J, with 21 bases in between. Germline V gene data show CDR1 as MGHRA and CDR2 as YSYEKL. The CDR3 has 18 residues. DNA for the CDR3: TGCGCCAGCAGCCTCACTGTTCAAGGTCGCGACTCCAAAAACATTCAGTACTTC. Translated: CASSLTVQGRDSKNIQYF.

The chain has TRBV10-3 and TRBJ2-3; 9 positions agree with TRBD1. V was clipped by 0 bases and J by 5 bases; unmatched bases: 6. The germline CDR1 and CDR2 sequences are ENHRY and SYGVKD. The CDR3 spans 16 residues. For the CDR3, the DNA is TGTGCCATCAGTGAGTCGACCGGGACAGGGATAGATACGCAGTATTTT. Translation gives CAISESTGTGIDTQYF.

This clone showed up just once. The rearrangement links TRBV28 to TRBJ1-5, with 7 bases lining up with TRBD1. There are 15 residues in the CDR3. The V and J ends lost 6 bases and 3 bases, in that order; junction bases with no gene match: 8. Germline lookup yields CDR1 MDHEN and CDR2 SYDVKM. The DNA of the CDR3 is TGTGCCAGCAGCCCAGGGGGAGGTAACAATCAGCCCCAGCATTTT. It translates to CASSPGGGNNQPQHF. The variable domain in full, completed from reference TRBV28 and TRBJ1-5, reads DVKVTQSSRYLVKRTGEKVFLECVQDMDHENMFWYRQDPGLGLRLIYFSYDVKMKEKGDIPEGYSVSREKKERFSLILESASTNQTSMYLCASSPGGGNNQPQHFGDGTRLSIL.

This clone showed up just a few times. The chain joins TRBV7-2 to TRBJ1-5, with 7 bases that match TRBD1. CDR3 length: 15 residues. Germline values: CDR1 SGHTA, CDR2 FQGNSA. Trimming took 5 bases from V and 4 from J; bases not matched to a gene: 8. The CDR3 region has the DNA TGTGCCAGCAGCCCCGGAGGGGGCGGGAATCAGCCCCAGCATTTT. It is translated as CASSPGGGGNQPQHF.

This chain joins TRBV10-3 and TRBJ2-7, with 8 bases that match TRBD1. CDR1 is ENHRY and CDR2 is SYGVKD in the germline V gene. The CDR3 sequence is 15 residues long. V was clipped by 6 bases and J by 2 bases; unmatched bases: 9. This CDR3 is CAISDPGQATYEQYF. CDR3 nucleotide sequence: TGTGCCATCAGCGATCCGGGACAGGCCACCTACGAGCAGTACTTC.

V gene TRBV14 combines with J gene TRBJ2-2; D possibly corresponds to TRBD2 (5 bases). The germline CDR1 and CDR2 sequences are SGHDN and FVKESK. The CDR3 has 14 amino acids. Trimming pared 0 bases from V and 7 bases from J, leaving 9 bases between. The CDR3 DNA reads TGTGCCAGCAGCCAAGATCTAGCAGTCGGGGAGCTGTTTTTT. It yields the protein CASSQDLAVGELFF.

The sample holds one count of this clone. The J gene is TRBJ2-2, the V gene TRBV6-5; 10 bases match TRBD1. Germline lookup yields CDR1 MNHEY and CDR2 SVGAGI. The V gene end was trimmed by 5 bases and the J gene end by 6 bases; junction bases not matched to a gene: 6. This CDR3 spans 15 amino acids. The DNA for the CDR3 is TGTGCCAGCAGTCGGGACAGGGGTTACGCCGGGGAGCTGTTTTTT. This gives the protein CASSRDRGYAGELFF.

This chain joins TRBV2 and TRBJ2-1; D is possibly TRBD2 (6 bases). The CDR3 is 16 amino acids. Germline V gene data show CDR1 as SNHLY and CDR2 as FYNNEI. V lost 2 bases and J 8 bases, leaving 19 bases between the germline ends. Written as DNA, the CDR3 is TGTGCCAGCAGTGAATCCCTCCCCTGGGGGGTTGATGAGCAGTTCTTC. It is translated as CASSESLPWGVDEQFF.

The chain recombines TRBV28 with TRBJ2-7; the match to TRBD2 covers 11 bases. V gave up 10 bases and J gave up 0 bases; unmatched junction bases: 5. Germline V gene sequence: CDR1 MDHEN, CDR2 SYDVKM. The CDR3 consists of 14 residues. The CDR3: CATLAGGNSYEQYF. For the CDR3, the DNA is TGTGCCACCTTAGCGGGGGGGAACTCCTACGAGCAGTACTTC.

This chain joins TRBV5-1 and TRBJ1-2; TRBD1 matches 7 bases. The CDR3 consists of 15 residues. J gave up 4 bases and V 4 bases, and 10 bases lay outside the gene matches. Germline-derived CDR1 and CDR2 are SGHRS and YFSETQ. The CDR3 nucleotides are TGCGCCAGCAGCCCGGACGGACAGGAGGCCTATGGCTACACCTTC. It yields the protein CASSPDGQEAYGYTF.

CDR3 DNA sequence: TGTGCCAGCAGCTTGCCCACCATGCTGGGGAGCACTGAAGCTTTCTTT. It translates to CASSLPTMLGSTEAFF. The J gene is TRBJ1-1, the V gene TRBV5-4; D ambiguous. The V end lost 1 base, the J end lost 4 bases, and 17 bases lay between the germline ends. Looked up from germline, CDR1 is SGHNT and CDR2 is YYREEE (reference sequence). The CDR3 totals 16 residues.